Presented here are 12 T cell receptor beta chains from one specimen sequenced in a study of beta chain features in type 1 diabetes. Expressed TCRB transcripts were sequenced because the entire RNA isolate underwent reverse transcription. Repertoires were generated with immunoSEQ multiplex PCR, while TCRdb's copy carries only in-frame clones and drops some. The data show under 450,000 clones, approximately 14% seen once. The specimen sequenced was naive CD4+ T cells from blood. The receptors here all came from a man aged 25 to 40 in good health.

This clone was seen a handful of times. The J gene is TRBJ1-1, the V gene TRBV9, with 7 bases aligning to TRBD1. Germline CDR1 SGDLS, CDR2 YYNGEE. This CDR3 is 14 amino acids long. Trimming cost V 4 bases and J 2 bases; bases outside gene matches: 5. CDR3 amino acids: CASSSYRGNTEAFF. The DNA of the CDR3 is TGTGCCAGCAGCAGTTACAGGGGAAACACTGAAGCTTTCTTT. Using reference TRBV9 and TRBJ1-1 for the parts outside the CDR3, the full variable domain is DSGVTQTPKHLITATGQRVTLRCSPRSGDLSVYWYQQSLDQGLQFLIQYYNGEERAKGNILERFSAQQFPDLHSELNLSSLELGDSALYFCASSSYRGNTEAFFGQGTRLTVV.

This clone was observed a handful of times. In DNA form, the CDR3 reads TGCAGCACTTGTGGGGAGTTCTACGAGCAGTACGTC. This gives the protein CSTCGEFYEQYV. The chain carries TRBV29-1 and TRBJ2-7, with a possible D match to TRBD2 (5 bases). With 8 bases removed from V and 3 bases from J, the gap between germline ends came to 14 bases. The CDR3 covers 12 residues. Germline lookup yields CDR1 SQVTM and CDR2 ANQGSEA.

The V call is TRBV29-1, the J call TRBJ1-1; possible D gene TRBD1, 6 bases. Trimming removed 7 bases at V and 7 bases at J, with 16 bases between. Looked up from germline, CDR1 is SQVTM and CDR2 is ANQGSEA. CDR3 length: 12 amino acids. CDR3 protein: CSASRGGNEAFF. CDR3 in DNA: TGCAGCGCTTCGCGGGGGGGCAATGAAGCTTTCTTT.

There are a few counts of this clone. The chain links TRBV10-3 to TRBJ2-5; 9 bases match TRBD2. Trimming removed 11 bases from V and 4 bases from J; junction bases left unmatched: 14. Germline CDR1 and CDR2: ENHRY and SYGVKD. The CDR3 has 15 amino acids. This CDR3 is CAAGGGSGGPETQYF. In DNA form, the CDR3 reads TGTGCCGCGGGAGGTGGTAGCGGGGGACCAGAGACCCAGTACTTC.

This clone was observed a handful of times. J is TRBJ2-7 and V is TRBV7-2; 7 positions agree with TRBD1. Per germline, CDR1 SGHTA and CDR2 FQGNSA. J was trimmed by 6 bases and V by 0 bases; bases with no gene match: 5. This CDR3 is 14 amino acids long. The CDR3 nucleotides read TGTGCCAGCAGCTTAGCCGACAGGGTGAGCGAGCAGTACTTC. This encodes CASSLADRVSEQYF.

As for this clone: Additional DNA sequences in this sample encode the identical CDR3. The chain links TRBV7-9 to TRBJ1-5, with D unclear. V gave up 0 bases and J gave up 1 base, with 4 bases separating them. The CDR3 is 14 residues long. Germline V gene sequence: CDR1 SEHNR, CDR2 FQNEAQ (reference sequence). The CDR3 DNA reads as TGTGCCAGCAGCTTAGCGGGGAGCAATCAGCCCCAGCATTTT. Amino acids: CASSLAGSNQPQHF.

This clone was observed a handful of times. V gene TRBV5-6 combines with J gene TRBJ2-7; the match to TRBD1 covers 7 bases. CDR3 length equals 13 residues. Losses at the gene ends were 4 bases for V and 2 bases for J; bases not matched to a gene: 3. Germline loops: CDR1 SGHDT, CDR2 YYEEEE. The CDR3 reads CASSQDRTYEQYF. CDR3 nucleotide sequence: TGTGCCAGCAGCCAGGACAGGACCTACGAGCAGTACTTC.

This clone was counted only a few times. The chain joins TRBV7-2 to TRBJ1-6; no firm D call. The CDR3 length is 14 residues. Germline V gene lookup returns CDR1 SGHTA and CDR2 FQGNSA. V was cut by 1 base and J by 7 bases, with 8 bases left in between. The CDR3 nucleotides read TGTGCCAGCAGCTTAGGACGAGTAAATTCACCCCTCCACTTT. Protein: CASSLGRVNSPLHF.

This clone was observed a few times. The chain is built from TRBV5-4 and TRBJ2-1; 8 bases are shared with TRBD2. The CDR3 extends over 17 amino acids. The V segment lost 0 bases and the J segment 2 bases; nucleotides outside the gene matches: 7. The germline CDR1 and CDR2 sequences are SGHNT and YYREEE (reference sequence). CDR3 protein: CASSLVGAGGPYNEQFF. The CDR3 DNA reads TGTGCCAGCAGCTTGGTTGGGGCGGGGGGCCCCTACAATGAGCAGTTCTTC.

In DNA, the CDR3 is TGTGCCACCGCTCGGGACTATAGAAGCTCCTACGAGCAGTACGTC. It codes for CATARDYRSSYEQYV. The rearrangement joins TRBV15 to TRBJ2-7; 7 positions agree with TRBD2. The CDR3 has 15 residues. J lost 0 bases, V lost 8 bases, and 10 bases had no gene match. The germline gives CDR1 LNHNV, CDR2 YYDKDF (reference sequence).

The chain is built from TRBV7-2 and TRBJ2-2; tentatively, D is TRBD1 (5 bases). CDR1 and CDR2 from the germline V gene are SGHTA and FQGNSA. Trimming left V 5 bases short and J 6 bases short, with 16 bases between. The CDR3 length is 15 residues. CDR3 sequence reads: CASSASSLGAGELFF. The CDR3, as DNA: TGTGCCAGCAGCGCCAGCAGCCTAGGGGCCGGGGAGCTGTTTTTT.

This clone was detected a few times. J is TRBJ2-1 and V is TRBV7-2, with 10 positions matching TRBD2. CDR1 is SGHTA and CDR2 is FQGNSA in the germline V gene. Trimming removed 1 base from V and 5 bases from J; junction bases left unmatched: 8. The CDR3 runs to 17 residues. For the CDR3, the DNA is TGTGCCAGCAGCTTAGACCCCGGGACTAGCGCGGACAATGAGCAGTTCTTC. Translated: CASSLDPGTSADNEQFF.